A selection of T cell receptor beta chains follows, all from one sample in a study of blood T cells in healthy people across ages. TCRdb re-called the 5' RACE reads through MiXCR, storing one row per CDR3 protein. The data hold roughly 1,700,000 distinct CDR3 sequences, with 28% observed a single time. Sequenced input: blood. The receptors derive from a woman in her 30s in good health. Each CDR3 is given with its conserved first and last residue. The order of the fields is J gene, D gene, clone size, V gene, CDR3 DNA, CDR3 protein. The D gene is left open where the match is weak. For some rows the clone size is stated as once, few or many, or as a class when expanded; others skip it.

>TRBJ1-6|TRBD1|few|TRBV6-5
TGTGCCAGCAGGTCGACAGGGAGAGGTTCACCCCTCCACTTT
CASRSTGRGSPLHF
>TRBJ2-1|-|few|TRBV9
TGTGCCAGCAGCGTACGGGAAGCGGGCTACAATGAGCAGTTCTTC
CASSVREAGYNEQFF
>TRBJ1-1|-|-|TRBV10-3
TGTGCCATCAGTGAGTCAGGGGGGAACACTGAAGCTTTCTTT
CAISESGGNTEAFF
>TRBJ2-7|-|many|TRBV20-1
TGCAGTGCCTCAGGGGGAGGGGGAGGCAGAGAGCAGTACTTC
CSASGGGGGREQYF
>TRBJ2-3|TRBD2|once|TRBV12-3/TRBV12-4
TGTGCCAGCAGTCCCGGACTAGCGGAGAGCGCAGATGCGCAGTATTTT
CASSPGLAESADAQYF
>TRBJ2-3|-|few|TRBV6-2/TRBV6-3
TGTGCCAGCAGTTATCCACGGGTCAGCACAGATACGCAGTATTTT
CASSYPRVSTDTQYF
>TRBJ2-2|TRBD2|few|TRBV6-6
TGTGCCAGCAGTTACGGTACTAGCGGGAGAGCCGGCGGGGAGCTGTTTTTT
CASSYGTSGRAGGELFF
>TRBJ1-2|-|-|TRBV7-2
TGTGCCAGCAGCTTAGATAGCGGGGAAGGTTATGGCTACACCTTC
CASSLDSGEGYGYTF
>TRBJ2-1|TRBD2|few|TRBV15
TGTGCCACCAGCTTCCAGCGGGGGGGCCGGGATGAGCAGTTCTTC
CATSFQRGGRDEQFF
>TRBJ1-5|-|few|TRBV2
TGTGCCAGCAACGAGGGGGGGGGAAAGCCCCAGCATTTT
CASNEGGGKPQHF
>TRBJ1-2|TRBD1|-|TRBV12-3/TRBV12-4
TGTGCCAGCAGTCCAGGACAGGGCCCCCTCTATGGCTACACCTTC
CASSPGQGPLYGYTF
>TRBJ2-5|TRBD2|-|TRBV24-1
TGTGCCACCAGTGACACTACTAGCGGCGACTACAATGAGCAGTACTTC
CATSDTTSGDYNEQYF
>TRBJ2-5|TRBD2|-|TRBV5-1
TGCGCCAGCAGCATGAGCGGGGTACAAGAGACCCAGTACTTC
CASSMSGVQETQYF
>TRBJ2-5|TRBD1|-|TRBV10-3
TGTGCCATCGGGACAGGCGGAGAGACCCAGTACTTC
CAIGTGGETQYF
>TRBJ2-7|-|many|TRBV5-5
TGTGCCAGTCGCAACGGGCCAACCTACGAGCAGTACTTC
CASRNGPTYEQYF
>TRBJ1-4|-|-|TRBV5-1
TGCGTCAGCAGCTTGGAGGGGGATGTGAGTGAAAAACTGTTTTTT
CVSSLEGDVSEKLFF
>TRBJ1-5|-|-|TRBV27
TGTGCCAGCAGTTCAGCCCCAATTCCAGGGGAGGATAGCAATCAGCCCCAGCATTTT
CASSSAPIPGEDSNQPQHF
>TRBJ1-1|TRBD1|-|TRBV3-1
TGTGCCAGCAAACCCGGGACAGCTAGCACTGAAGCTTTCTTT
CASKPGTASTEAFF
>TRBJ1-2|-|-|TRBV18
TGTGCCAGCTCATCCGGGGGAAACTCCAGAGCTAACTATGGCTACACCTTC
CASSSGGNSRANYGYTF
>TRBJ2-7|-|-|TRBV4-2
TGTGCCAGCAGCCAACCTGGGGAACGGGCCTACGAGCAGTACTTC
CASSQPGERAYEQYF
>TRBJ2-2|-|-|TRBV6-2/TRBV6-3
TGTGCCAGCAGTTCCCAGGGCCACGGGGAGCTGTTTTTT
CASSSQGHGELFF
>TRBJ2-7|-|many|TRBV7-6
TGTGCCAGCATCCCTACAGGGCATGACGAGCAGTACTTC
CASIPTGHDEQYF
>TRBJ2-3|TRBD2|-|TRBV24-1
TGTGCCACCAGTCTCTTAAGCGGGGGGCAGTATTTT
CATSLLSGGQYF
>TRBJ2-1|-|few|TRBV6-2/TRBV6-3
TGTGCCAGCAGTTACTCGATGGGGGAACGGCTTTACAATGAGCAGTTCTTC
CASSYSMGERLYNEQFF
>TRBJ1-6|-|many|TRBV27
TGTGCCAGCAGTTTTCGGAATTCACCCCTCCACTTT
CASSFRNSPLHF
>TRBJ2-7|-|few|TRBV29-1
TGCAGCGTTGAAGTAAGGGGCAGGGAGGCGTACGAGCAGTACTTC
CSVEVRGREAYEQYF
>TRBJ1-2|-|few|TRBV10-3
TGTGCCATCGGTGGAGGGCAGTCCCTGGGCTATGGCTACACCTTC
CAIGGGQSLGYGYTF
>TRBJ2-1|TRBD1|-|TRBV6-5
TGTGCCAGCGGTAGAGGGACAGGGATCAATGAGCAGTTCTTC
CASGRGTGINEQFF
>TRBJ2-5|-|-|TRBV3-1
TGTGCCAGCAGCCAAAACGGAGAGACCCAGTACTTC
CASSQNGETQYF
>TRBJ2-7|TRBD1|many|TRBV29-1
TGCAGCGTTGAAGATGACAGGGAAGGGGACTACGAGCAGTACTTC
CSVEDDREGDYEQYF
>TRBJ1-1|-|-|TRBV7-3
TGTGCCAGCAGCCTCCTGGGGGGTAGCGCTGAAGCTTTCTTT
CASSLLGGSAEAFF
>TRBJ2-2|TRBD1|-|TRBV4-2
TGTGCCAGCAACCTCACACCGGGACAGGGTTTACGCACCGGGGAGCTGTTTTTT
CASNLTPGQGLRTGELFF
>TRBJ2-7|-|-|TRBV12-3/TRBV12-4
TGTGCCAGCAGGTTGGAGGGGACCCGGAGGGAGCAGTACTTC
CASRLEGTRREQYF
>TRBJ2-1|TRBD1|once|TRBV5-6
TGTGCCAGCAGCTTCGGGACAGGGCTGGGTGTAGGCTCCTACAATGAGCAGTTCTTC
CASSFGTGLGVGSYNEQFF
>TRBJ1-2|-|-|TRBV7-2
TGTGCCAGCAGCCCCGTGGGAGCTAACTATGGCTACACCTTC
CASSPVGANYGYTF
>TRBJ1-2|-|few|TRBV6-2/TRBV6-3
TGTGCCAGCAGTTACGTAAGCGGCAGGGCTGACTATGGCTACACCTTC
CASSYVSGRADYGYTF